The 32 T cell receptor beta chains below were found in one sample sequenced in a study of T cell responses to AZD1222 COVID-19 vaccine. Data came from immunoSEQ multiplex PCR; TCRdb stores just in-frame clones and leaves some out. The sample holds 100,000 or so clones, roughly 90% seen once. The material was peripheral blood, obtained on day 0 of AZD1222 vaccination. Receptors originate from an adult in good health.

This chain uses TRBV24-1 with TRBJ2-7; D is tentatively TRBD1 or TRBD2 (6 bases each). Germline CDR1 KGHDR, CDR2 SFDVKD. Deletions cut 3 bases from V and 0 bases from J, with 11 bases between. The CDR3 is 15 residues long. The CDR3 reads CATSDGGLDSYEQYF. The CDR3 DNA follows: TGTGCCACCAGTGATGGGGGGCTGGACTCCTACGAGCAGTACTTC.

The chain links TRBV19 to TRBJ1-4; TRBD1 matches at 11 bases. CDR3 length equals 15 residues. Trimming cost V 5 bases and J 8 bases; bases outside gene matches: 7. The germline V gene encodes CDR1 LNHDA and CDR2 SQIVND (reference sequence). The CDR3 DNA is TGTGCCAGTAGTCCACGGACAGGGGGCATAGAAAAACTGTTTTTT. Protein sequence: CASSPRTGGIEKLFF.

This sequence joins TRBV6-5 and TRBJ1-4, with D uncertain. Germline assignment: CDR1 MNHEY and CDR2 SVGAGI. Between the trimmed V and J ends, which lost 4 bases and 0 bases, there was a span of 12 bases. This CDR3 spans 16 amino acids. The CDR3 loop is CASSSRGLATNEKLFF. CDR3 bases: TGTGCCAGCAGTTCCCGAGGACTTGCAACTAATGAAAAACTGTTTTTT.

This rearrangement joins TRBV3-1 (or the pseudogene TRBV3-2) to TRBJ2-5; 14 bases agree with TRBD2. This CDR3 spans 17 amino acids. V lost 1 base, J lost 2 bases, and 3 bases stayed unmatched. CDR1 is LGHDT and CDR2 is YNNKEL in the germline V gene (reference sequence). CDR3 sequence (DNA): TGTGCCAGCAGCCAAGGCCGGACTAGCGGGGGGCAAGAGACCCAGTACTTC. Translation: CASSQGRTSGGQETQYF.

The chain couples TRBV6-1 to TRBJ1-3; D unclear. Germline V gives CDR1 MNHNS, CDR2 SASEGT. The CDR3 totals 15 residues. V was shortened by 1 base and J by 0 bases, with 7 bases between the two germline ends. DNA for the CDR3: TGTGCCAGCAGTGAAGGTACGGACTCTGGAAACACCATATATTTT. The encoded protein is CASSEGTDSGNTIYF.

Comments on this clone: Different DNA sequences within this sample yield the same CDR3. The chain is built from TRBV28 and TRBJ1-1; 7 positions agree with TRBD1. There are 14 residues in the CDR3. The germline V gene encodes CDR1 MDHEN and CDR2 SYDVKM. V was clipped by 3 bases and J by 1 base; unmatched bases: 2. In DNA form, the CDR3 reads TGTGCCAGCAGTTTTGACAGGGAGAACACTGAAGCTTTCTTT. Amino acid sequence: CASSFDRENTEAFF.

The genes are TRBV27 and TRBJ2-1, with 8 bases fitting TRBD1. The germline gives CDR1 MNHEY, CDR2 SMNVEV (reference sequence). J lost 9 bases, V lost 4 bases, and 8 bases had no gene match. The CDR3 length is 14 residues. The CDR3: CASSWRQGAAEQFF. CDR3 sequence (DNA): TGTGCCAGCAGTTGGCGTCAGGGGGCGGCTGAGCAGTTCTTC.

The chain couples TRBV28 to TRBJ1-2; a possible D gene is TRBD1 (5 bases). The V end was cut by 4 bases, the J end by 4 bases, with 13 bases between. This CDR3 spans 14 amino acids. Germline V lookup: CDR1 MDHEN, CDR2 SYDVKM. Here the CDR3 reads CASSSAGFAYGYTF. In nucleotides, the CDR3 is TGTGCCAGCAGTTCGGCAGGGTTTGCCTATGGCTACACCTTC.

This chain joins TRBV21-1 and TRBJ2-3; TRBD1 is taken as the D call from the table, unchecked against the DNA. TRBV21-1 represents a pseudogene. The CDR3 contains 16 residues. The CDR3 DNA reads TGTGCCAGCATCAGGGGCAGGGTTTTATATGGAGATACGCAGTATTTT. Translation: CASIRGRVLYGDTQYF.

The genes are TRBV6-2 or TRBV6-3 and TRBJ1-1; D possibly corresponds to TRBD1 (6 bases). V lost 0 bases and J 2 bases, leaving 10 bases between the germline ends. The CDR3 contains 15 residues. Germline CDR1 reads MNHEY; CDR2 reads SVGEGT. In DNA form, the CDR3 reads TGTGCCAGCAGTTACTCCGGCAGGGGTAACACTGAAGCTTTCTTT. Translated: CASSYSGRGNTEAFF.

J is TRBJ2-3 and V is TRBV2, with 12 bases identical to TRBD2. V shed 6 bases, J shed 2 bases, and the junction held 3 bases outside the gene matches. CDR1 SNHLY and CDR2 FYNNEI come from the germline V gene. This CDR3 contains 15 residues. CDR3: CASRRLAGATDTQYF. The CDR3 DNA sequence: TGTGCCAGCAGGAGACTAGCGGGGGCCACAGATACGCAGTATTTT. Combining the CDR3 with reference TRBV2 and TRBJ2-3 gives the whole variable domain EPEVTQTPSHQVTQMGQEVILRCVPISNHLYFYWYRQILGQKVEFLVSFYNNEISEKSEIFDDQFSVERPDGSNFTLKIRSTKLEDSAMYFCASRRLAGATDTQYFGPGTRLTVL.

V usage is TRBV4-3 and J usage is TRBJ2-7, with TRBD2 matching over 8 bases. Trimming cost V 3 bases and J 0 bases; bases outside gene matches: 4. The CDR3 is 15 amino acids. Per germline, CDR1 LGHNA and CDR2 YSLEER. CDR3 in DNA: TGCGCCAGCAGCCATACCAGCGGGAGCTCCTACGAGCAGTACTTC. Residues: CASSHTSGSSYEQYF.

This rearrangement joins TRBV3-1 (or the pseudogene TRBV3-2) to TRBJ1-2, with 7 bases matching TRBD1. The junction had 8 bases not matched to a gene; V was cut back by 0 bases and J by 7 bases. Germline values: CDR1 LGHDT, CDR2 YNNKEL (reference sequence). The length of the CDR3 is 15 residues. This CDR3 is CASSQDPGGLGGYTF. DNA of the CDR3: TGTGCCAGCAGCCAAGATCCAGGGGGGCTAGGTGGCTACACCTTC.

This chain connects TRBV5-1 to TRBJ2-7; TRBD2 matches 10 bases. Germline lookup yields CDR1 SGHRS and CDR2 YFSETQ. The V segment lost 0 bases and the J segment 1 base; nucleotides outside the gene matches: 4. The CDR3 has 16 amino acids. CDR3 DNA: TGCGCCAGCAGCTTGGTCGTACTAGCGGGGTCCTACGAGCAGTACTTC. This encodes CASSLVVLAGSYEQYF.

The chain carries TRBV5-1 and TRBJ2-7; unclear D gene. This CDR3 is 14 amino acids long. Deletions cut 0 bases from V and 0 bases from J, with 7 bases between. Looked up from germline, CDR1 is SGHRS and CDR2 is YFSETQ. The chain's CDR3 is CASSLATSSYEQYF. The CDR3 DNA sequence: TGCGCCAGCAGCTTGGCTACAAGCTCCTACGAGCAGTACTTC.

The chain couples TRBV5-1 to TRBJ1-2; D is uncertain. The CDR3 is 13 residues long. Germline V lookup: CDR1 SGHRS, CDR2 YFSETQ. Trimming removed 0 bases from V and 13 bases from J, with 16 bases in between. CDR3 region: CASSLGFDGRFTF. CDR3 DNA: TGCGCCAGCAGCTTGGGGTTCGACGGTCGCTTCACCTTC. Based on the CDR3 plus reference TRBV5-1 and TRBJ1-2, the full variable domain is KAGVTQTPRYLIKTRGQQVTLSCSPISGHRSVSWYQQTPGQGLQFLFEYFSETQRNKGNFPGRFSGRQFSNSRSEMNVSTLELGDSALYLCASSLGFDGRFTFGSGTRLTVV.

V and J are TRBV5-6 and TRBJ2-6; TRBD1 agrees at 8 bases. The CDR3 runs to 15 residues. The V segment lost 4 bases and the J segment 4 bases; nucleotides outside the gene matches: 4. Germline CDR1 SGHDT, CDR2 YYEEEE. The CDR3 nucleotides are TGTGCCAGCAGCGGCAGGGGGCGAGGGGCCAACGTCCTGACTTTC. Translation gives CASSGRGRGANVLTF.

The chain uses TRBV11-2 and TRBJ1-3; possible D gene TRBD1, 5 bases. Germline loops: CDR1 SGHAT, CDR2 FQNNGV. The ends were cut back, 4 bases at V and 0 bases at J, with 13 bases in the middle. The CDR3 extends over 16 amino acids. Here the CDR3 reads CASSSNGASSGNTIYF. The CDR3 DNA reads TGTGCCAGCAGCTCCAATGGGGCCAGCTCTGGAAACACCATATATTTT.

The chain combines TRBV7-9 with TRBJ1-2; 10 nucleotides agree with TRBD1. Trimming at V came to 3 bases and at J to 8 bases, leaving 0 bases not matched to a gene. Germline V gene lookup returns CDR1 SEHNR and CDR2 FQNEAQ (reference sequence). CDR3 length: 12 residues. CDR3 sequence: CASSLGQGGYTF. The DNA for the CDR3 is TGTGCCAGCAGCTTGGGACAGGGGGGCTACACCTTC.

The rearrangement uses TRBV10-3 and TRBJ2-3; 11 bases map to TRBD1. Trimming removed 8 bases from V and 6 bases from J; junction bases left unmatched: 10. This CDR3 is built from 15 residues. Germline V gene sequence: CDR1 ENHRY, CDR2 SYGVKD. CDR3 residues: CAIRAGQGAGDTQYF. CDR3 in DNA: TGTGCCATCCGTGCCGGACAGGGGGCAGGGGATACGCAGTATTTT.

The chain has TRBV18 and TRBJ1-5, with 7 positions matching TRBD1. This CDR3 is built from 13 residues. CDR1 is KGHSH, CDR2 LQKENI, per germline. The trim removed 4 bases at V and 8 bases at J, leaving 5 bases unmatched. The CDR3 loop reads CASSRQGDEPQHF. As DNA, the CDR3 is TGTGCCAGCTCACGACAGGGTGATGAGCCCCAGCATTTT.

The V call is TRBV9, the J call TRBJ1-2, with no clear D. V shed 0 bases and J shed 4 bases, with 13 bases lying between them. This CDR3 comprises 15 residues. CDR1 SGDLS and CDR2 YYNGEE come from the germline V gene. The CDR3 protein is CASSVGWESSYGYTF. DNA for the CDR3: TGTGCCAGCAGCGTAGGTTGGGAGTCGAGCTATGGCTACACCTTC.

The CDR3 here is CASSNYPGQGGQPQHF. CDR3 nucleotide sequence: TGTGCCAGCAGCAATTACCCGGGACAGGGAGGCCAGCCCCAGCATTTT. The J gene is TRBJ1-5, the V gene TRBV5-5, with TRBD1 matching over 9 bases. Germline CDR1 reads SGHKS; CDR2 reads YYEKEE (reference sequence). This CDR3 comprises 16 residues. The V and J ends lost 4 bases and 7 bases, in that order; junction bases with no gene match: 12.

The genes are TRBV6-5 and TRBJ2-7; no reliable D call. This CDR3 contains 15 residues. Per germline, CDR1 MNHEY and CDR2 SVGAGI. Trimming took off 0 bases at V and 1 base at J, with 10 bases between the two ends. CDR3 region: CASSYSTGNSYEQYF. The CDR3 DNA reads as TGTGCCAGCAGTTACTCCACGGGTAATTCCTACGAGCAGTACTTC.

The chain couples TRBV19 to TRBJ2-5; tentatively, D is TRBD1 or TRBD2 (5 bases each). Germline assignment: CDR1 LNHDA and CDR2 SQIVND (reference sequence). There are 16 residues in the CDR3. V was trimmed by 4 bases and J by 2 bases, leaving 17 bases between them. The CDR3 here is CASSRGSGPSQETQYF. CDR3 nucleotide sequence: TGTGCCAGTAGTAGGGGGTCGGGGCCTTCTCAAGAGACCCAGTACTTC.

This chain uses TRBV28 with TRBJ1-1; D remains ambiguous. The CDR3 runs to 14 residues. CDR1 is MDHEN, CDR2 SYDVKM, per germline. V was cut by 0 bases and J by 3 bases, with 8 bases left in between. The CDR3 reads CASSLWGIDTEAFF. The CDR3 coding sequence is TGTGCCAGCAGTTTATGGGGGATCGACACTGAAGCTTTCTTT.

This clone showed up just once. The gene calls are TRBV7-2 and TRBJ2-7, with TRBD2 matching 9 bases. This CDR3 has 14 residues. From germline, CDR1 is SGHTA and CDR2 FQGNSA. J was trimmed by 8 bases and V by 2 bases; bases with no gene match: 7. The CDR3 is CASSLRPAGGQQYF. Written as DNA, the CDR3 is TGTGCCAGCAGCTTACGCCCAGCGGGGGGCCAGCAGTACTTC.

This chain joins TRBV4-1 and TRBJ1-1; D is possibly TRBD1 (6 bases). CDR3 length: 16 amino acids. V was shortened by 4 bases and J by 0 bases, with 15 bases between the two germline ends. CDR1 is MGHRA and CDR2 is YSYEKL in the germline V gene. The CDR3 loop is CASSLQGAPMNTEAFF. CDR3 nucleotides: TGCGCCAGCAGCCTACAGGGTGCGCCCATGAACACTGAAGCTTTCTTT.

V usage is TRBV7-6 and J usage is TRBJ1-5; D not certain. V was pared by 1 base and J by 0 bases, with 7 bases between. CDR3 length: 15 residues. Germline V gene data show CDR1 as SGHVS and CDR2 as FNYEAQ. The CDR3 bases are TGTGCCAGCAGCTTAGGGGGTCTTAGCAATCAGCCCCAGCATTTT. As protein: CASSLGGLSNQPQHF.

The chain uses TRBV7-2 and TRBJ2-7; unclear D gene. Germline CDR1 and CDR2: SGHTA and FQGNSA. The CDR3 sequence is 15 residues long. V was cut by 5 bases and J by 1 base, with 15 bases left in between. The CDR3: CASSPAGPSSYEQYF. The CDR3 DNA is TGTGCCAGCAGCCCAGCCGGGCCCTCTTCCTACGAGCAGTACTTC. Full variable domain (outside the CDR3, taken from reference TRBV7-2 and TRBJ2-7): GAGVSQSPSNKVTEKGKDVELRCDPISGHTALYWYRQSLGQGLEFLIYFQGNSAPDKSGLPSDRFSAERTGGSVSTLTIQRTQQEDSAVYLCASSPAGPSSYEQYFGPGTRLTVT.

The chain combines TRBV9 with TRBJ1-2; D is perhaps TRBD1 (5 bases). The germline CDR1 and CDR2 sequences are SGDLS and YYNGEE. The CDR3 is 15 residues long. Trimming removed 3 bases from V and 3 bases from J, with 15 bases in between. CDR3 nucleotides: TGTGCCAGCAGCGCAGATCCAGGGAGAGACTATGGCTACACCTTC. Translation gives CASSADPGRDYGYTF.

V usage is TRBV6-2 or TRBV6-3 and J usage is TRBJ1-2; D might be TRBD1 (5 bases). Germline V gene data show CDR1 as MNHEY and CDR2 as SVGEGT. This CDR3 comprises 12 residues. Trimming cost V 2 bases and J 6 bases, with 7 bases left between them. DNA for the CDR3: TGTGCCAGCAGTTACGGGACCGATGGCTACACCTTC. Its translation is CASSYGTDGYTF.